The rows below give T cell receptor beta chains drawn from one sample of a study of OX40 agonist ivuxolimab in advanced cancers. Sequencing used immunoSEQ multiplex PCR; TCRdb keeps in-frame clones, though not all of them. The table has under 70,000 clones, 80% to 95% seen once; the top ten hold approximately 0.62%. The source material was CD4+ or CD8+ T cells sorted from blood, sampled in a trial of the OX40 agonist ivuxolimab. Receptors originate from an adult with an advanced solid tumor such as melanoma, head and neck, liver or kidney cancer. Both conserved end residues are part of each CDR3.

CDR3	length	V	J
CASSERQYEQYF	12	TRBV2	TRBJ2-7
CATSTTGTAGELFF	14	TRBV28	TRBJ2-2
CASSASGVSNQPQHF	15	TRBV7-9	TRBJ1-5
CSVVPSQETQYF	12	TRBV29-1	TRBJ2-5
CAWSVGHVGNTEAFF	15	TRBV30	TRBJ1-1
CATSRDRGDWTEAFF	15	TRBV15	TRBJ1-1
CASSLTGGGSYEQYF	15	TRBV7-9	TRBJ2-7
CASSREPNQETQYF	14	TRBV5-1	TRBJ2-5
CSVGRQESGNEQFF	14	TRBV29-1	TRBJ2-1
CASSQDDTANYGYTF	15	TRBV4-2	TRBJ1-2
CASTSGTYSDTQYF	14	TRBV19	TRBJ2-3
CASNPYSGRAGETQYF	16	TRBV5-4	TRBJ2-5
CASSKISGNTIYF	13	TRBV21-1	TRBJ1-3
CASSMGLGNTEAFF	14	TRBV19	TRBJ1-1
CASSIHRRTSTDTQYF	16	TRBV27	TRBJ2-3
CATSREGQGGEKLFF	15	TRBV15	TRBJ1-4
CASSLGLAGAAYEQYF	16	TRBV5-4	TRBJ2-7
CASSELGPWIGFF	13	TRBV2	TRBJ2-1
CASMPVAAGGGELFF	15	TRBV19	TRBJ2-2
CASSPDGAGNTIYF	14	TRBV6-5	TRBJ1-3
CASRWGGLAGTDTQYF	16	TRBV19	TRBJ2-3
CASSFPLGGLAGSYEQYF	18	TRBV11-2	TRBJ2-7
CASSPGTGGIVPWETQYF	18	TRBV7-3	TRBJ2-5
CASSLTTGTEQYF	13	TRBV11-3	TRBJ2-7
CASSFTGTGGAEAFF	15	TRBV6-5	TRBJ1-1
CASSLALLDSGNTIYF	16	TRBV13	TRBJ1-3